Listed below are T cell receptor beta chains from one sample, sequenced in a study of blood T cell repertoires in COVID-19. The data were produced by immunoSEQ multiplex PCR, yet TCRdb's version contains in-frame clones alone and is incomplete. Of about 83,000 clones listed, 70% to 90% are singletons. The sequenced sample consisted of peripheral blood. All receptors derive from a man at least 80 years old with active or convalescent COVID-19. CDR3s include the opening cysteine and the closing phenylalanine or tryptophan. A D gene is named only where the DNA matches it firmly. Clone size is given for some rows only: seen once, a few or many times, or a class if the clone is expanded.

V gene: TRBV11-2
clone size: .
J gene: TRBJ2-1
D gene: .
CDR3 protein: CASSFDAGPYNEQFF
CDR3 DNA: TGTGCCAGCAGCTTTGATGCGGGACCCTACAATGAGCAGTTCTTC

V gene: TRBV24-1
clone size: .
J gene: TRBJ1-2
D gene: TRBD1
CDR3 protein: CATSDAGQFYGYTF
CDR3 DNA: TGTGCCACCAGTGATGCGGGACAGTTCTATGGCTACACCTTC

V gene: TRBV5-5
clone size: .
J gene: TRBJ2-1
D gene: .
CDR3 protein: CASSPATRDSNNEQFF
CDR3 DNA: TGTGCCAGCAGCCCGGCGACCCGGGACTCGAACAATGAGCAGTTCTTC

V gene: TRBV10-3
clone size: .
J gene: TRBJ2-3
D gene: TRBD1
CDR3 protein: CAIRLGQGVPDTQYF
CDR3 DNA: TGTGCCATCAGACTAGGACAGGGGGTCCCAGATACGCAGTATTTT

V gene: TRBV2
clone size: .
J gene: TRBJ1-5
D gene: .
CDR3 protein: CASSTQGSNQPQHF
CDR3 DNA: TGTGCCAGCAGTACACAGGGTAGCAATCAGCCCCAGCATTTT

V gene: TRBV25-1
clone size: few
J gene: TRBJ1-4
D gene: .
CDR3 protein: CASSESQGFREKLFF
CDR3 DNA: TGTGCCAGCAGTGAATCTCAGGGCTTTAGGGAAAAACTGTTTTTT

V gene: TRBV9
clone size: .
J gene: TRBJ1-5
D gene: TRBD1
CDR3 protein: CASSGTGNRNQPQHF
CDR3 DNA: TGTGCCAGCAGCGGGACAGGGAATCGCAATCAGCCCCAGCATTTT

V gene: TRBV7-9
clone size: .
J gene: TRBJ2-1
D gene: TRBD2
CDR3 protein: CASSQASGSHEQFF
CDR3 DNA: TGTGCCAGCAGCCAGGCTAGCGGGAGCCATGAGCAGTTCTTC

V gene: TRBV5-1
clone size: once
J gene: TRBJ1-6
D gene: .
CDR3 protein: CASSGGITGPNSPLHF
CDR3 DNA: TGCGCCAGCAGCGGGGGGATCACCGGCCCCAATTCACCCCTCCACTTT

V gene: TRBV29-1
clone size: .
J gene: TRBJ1-2
D gene: .
CDR3 protein: CSVGGRGLGYTF
CDR3 DNA: TGCAGCGTTGGGGGGAGGGGACTTGGCTACACCTTC